A single sample is the source of the 6 T cell receptor beta chains below, sequenced in a study of blood T cell repertoires in COVID-19. Sequenced by immunoSEQ multiplex PCR; TCRdb stores in-frame clones only, minus some. This sample yields approximately 200,000 clones, of which roughly 84% are seen a single time; 1.9% belongs to the top ten. The sample comprised peripheral blood. These receptors were collected from a man aged 35 to 55 with active or convalescent COVID-19.

The chain couples TRBV7-9 to TRBJ2-7; 7 bases agree with TRBD2. In germline, CDR1 is SEHNR, CDR2 FQNEAQ (reference sequence). Losses at the gene ends were 9 bases for V and 2 bases for J; bases not matched to a gene: 7. The CDR3 contains 13 residues. DNA for the CDR3: TGTGCCAGTGGGCTAGCGGCGACCTACGAGCAGTACTTC. Translating it yields CASGLAATYEQYF.

This chain uses TRBV28 with TRBJ2-7; D unclear. The CDR3 extends over 13 amino acids. Germline V lookup: CDR1 MDHEN, CDR2 SYDVKM. Trimming removed 6 bases at V and 3 bases at J, with 12 bases between. Here the CDR3 reads CASRPGPFYEQYF. The CDR3 DNA is TGTGCCAGCAGACCTGGCCCCTTCTACGAGCAGTACTTC.

The chain has TRBV2 and TRBJ2-1; D perhaps matches TRBD2 (5 bases). CDR1 is SNHLY, CDR2 FYNNEI, per germline. The CDR3 covers 15 residues. V was shortened by 3 bases and J by 0 bases, with 9 bases between the two germline ends. The CDR3 DNA reads TGTGCCAGCAGTGATCTAGCAGGCTCCTACAATGAGCAGTTCTTC. Translation: CASSDLAGSYNEQFF.

This clone is a singleton in its sample. The chain carries TRBV19 and TRBJ2-7; the D gene is possibly TRBD1 (5 bases). The CDR3 extends over 15 amino acids. Germline lookup yields CDR1 LNHDA and CDR2 SQIVND (reference sequence). The V and J ends lost 3 bases and 5 bases respectively, with 17 bases between them. CDR3 bases: TGTGCCAGTAGTATGTCAGGACACCCTAAGAACGAGCAGTACTTC. Protein: CASSMSGHPKNEQYF.

This clone was seen only a few times. V gene TRBV28 combines with J gene TRBJ1-2; D possibly corresponds to TRBD1 (5 bases). This CDR3 is 12 amino acids long. Trimming took off 5 bases at V and 9 bases at J, with 13 bases between the two ends. The germline CDR1 and CDR2 sequences are MDHEN and SYDVKM. CDR3 loop: CASSPGVVRYTF. CDR3 bases: TGTGCCAGCAGTCCGGGGGTCGTCCGCTACACCTTC.

The genes are TRBV28 and TRBJ2-7; possible D gene TRBD1, 6 bases. Germline loops: CDR1 MDHEN, CDR2 SYDVKM. V lost 5 bases and J lost 3, with 14 bases in between. The CDR3 totals 14 residues. CDR3 sequence reads: CASSEGQGYYEQYF. CDR3 DNA: TGTGCCAGCAGTGAAGGCCAGGGGTACTACGAGCAGTACTTC.